This is a list of T cell receptor beta chains from one sample in a study of blood T cell repertoires in COVID-19. Method: immunoSEQ multiplex PCR; TCRdb's copy keeps in-frame clones and lacks some. The table lists a few hundred thousand clones, roughly 88% of them singletons, with roughly 2.3% in the top ten. The specimen was peripheral blood. The receptors were gathered from a man aged 25 to 40 who had recovered from COVID-19. CDR3s include the opening cysteine and the closing phenylalanine or tryptophan. D genes are given only for firm matches. A clone size is listed for some rows: how often the clone was seen (once, few, many), or a class if it is expanded.

CDR3aa: CATSDWPSTDTQYF
CDR3nt: TGTGCCACCAGTGATTGGCCAAGCACAGATACGCAGTATTTT
d_gene: NA
abundance: NA
len: 14
v_gene: TRBV24-1
j_gene: TRBJ2-3

CDR3aa: CASSRGTGNTGELFF
CDR3nt: TGTGCCAGCAGCCGAGGGACAGGGAACACCGGGGAGCTGTTTTTT
d_gene: TRBD1
abundance: NA
len: 15
v_gene: TRBV7-8
j_gene: TRBJ2-2

CDR3aa: CASSVDYNTGELFF
CDR3nt: TGTGCCAGCAGCGTGGACTACAACACCGGGGAGCTGTTTTTT
d_gene: NA
abundance: NA
len: 14
v_gene: TRBV5-4
j_gene: TRBJ2-2

CDR3aa: CASSQPLGGADTQYF
CDR3nt: TGTGCCAGCAGCCAGCCCTTGGGGGGGGCGGATACGCAGTATTTT
d_gene: NA
abundance: NA
len: 15
v_gene: TRBV3-1/TRBV3-2
j_gene: TRBJ2-3

CDR3aa: CASSRRKEARETQYF
CDR3nt: TGTGCCAGCAGCCGCCGTAAGGAGGCGAGGGAGACCCAGTACTTC
d_gene: NA
abundance: NA
len: 15
v_gene: TRBV7-8
j_gene: TRBJ2-5

CDR3aa: CASSARGQGGNTEAFF
CDR3nt: TGTGCCAGCAGCGCGAGGGGACAGGGAGGGAACACTGAAGCTTTCTTT
d_gene: TRBD1
abundance: NA
len: 16
v_gene: TRBV9
j_gene: TRBJ1-1

CDR3aa: CASSPGQGIWEQYF
CDR3nt: TGTGCCAGCTCACCGGGACAGGGAATCTGGGAGCAGTACTTC
d_gene: TRBD1
abundance: NA
len: 14
v_gene: TRBV18
j_gene: TRBJ2-7

CDR3aa: CSASGNIRLDYEQYF
CDR3nt: TGCAGTGCGAGTGGAAACATAAGACTCGACTACGAGCAGTACTTC
d_gene: NA
abundance: NA
len: 15
v_gene: TRBV20-1
j_gene: TRBJ2-7

CDR3aa: CASSQAQGPQETQYF
CDR3nt: TGTGCCAGCAGCCAAGCACAGGGGCCTCAAGAGACCCAGTACTTC
d_gene: TRBD1
abundance: NA
len: 15
v_gene: TRBV4-2
j_gene: TRBJ2-5

CDR3aa: CASSRGGEQFF
CDR3nt: TGTGCCAGCAGCCGCGGCGGAGAGCAGTTCTTC
d_gene: NA
abundance: NA
len: 11
v_gene: TRBV3-1/TRBV3-2
j_gene: TRBJ2-1

CDR3aa: CASSQERRPVFLAKNIQYF
CDR3nt: TGTGCCAGCAGCCAAGAAAGGCGGCCCGTTTTTCTAGCCAAAAACATTCAGTACTTC
d_gene: NA
abundance: NA
len: 19
v_gene: TRBV3-1/TRBV3-2
j_gene: TRBJ2-4

CDR3aa: CASSLVGTGYNEQFF
CDR3nt: TGTGCCAGCAGCTTGGTCGGGACAGGGTACAATGAGCAGTTCTTC
d_gene: TRBD1
abundance: once
len: 15
v_gene: TRBV5-6
j_gene: TRBJ2-1

CDR3aa: CASSVSVTAAGNTIYF
CDR3nt: TGTGCCAGCAGCGTATCTGTGACAGCCGCTGGGAACACCATATATTTT
d_gene: NA
abundance: NA
len: 16
v_gene: TRBV9
j_gene: TRBJ1-3

CDR3aa: CASSNRILSYEQYF
CDR3nt: TGTGCCAGCAGTAACAGGATCCTCTCCTACGAGCAGTACTTC
d_gene: NA
abundance: once
len: 14
v_gene: TRBV5-5
j_gene: TRBJ2-7

CDR3aa: CATSFLAGAAETQYF
CDR3nt: TGTGCCACCAGCTTTCTAGCGGGGGCGGCGGAGACCCAGTACTTC
d_gene: TRBD2
abundance: NA
len: 15
v_gene: TRBV15
j_gene: TRBJ2-5

CDR3aa: CASSEDRRYSNQPQHF
CDR3nt: TGTGCCAGCAGTGAGGACAGAAGATATAGCAATCAGCCCCAGCATTTT
d_gene: NA
abundance: NA
len: 16
v_gene: TRBV6-1
j_gene: TRBJ1-5

CDR3aa: CASSNTNNEKLFF
CDR3nt: TGTGCCAGCAGCAACACAAATAATGAAAAACTGTTTTTT
d_gene: NA
abundance: NA
len: 13
v_gene: TRBV7-2
j_gene: TRBJ1-4

CDR3aa: CASSGTDLNEKLFF
CDR3nt: TGTGCCAGCAGCGGGACAGACCTTAATGAAAAACTGTTTTTT
d_gene: TRBD1
abundance: NA
len: 14
v_gene: TRBV5-6
j_gene: TRBJ1-4

CDR3aa: CASSPVGVNEKLFF
CDR3nt: TGTGCCAGCTCACCGGTAGGGGTTAATGAAAAACTGTTTTTT
d_gene: NA
abundance: NA
len: 14
v_gene: TRBV18
j_gene: TRBJ1-4

CDR3aa: CASSLDSYIGYTF
CDR3nt: TGTGCCAGCAGCCTGGACAGTTATATAGGCTACACCTTC
d_gene: NA
abundance: NA
len: 13
v_gene: TRBV7-9
j_gene: TRBJ1-2

CDR3aa: CASARGTGREKLFF
CDR3nt: TGTGCCAGCGCGAGGGGGACAGGGAGGGAAAAACTGTTTTTT
d_gene: TRBD1
abundance: NA
len: 14
v_gene: TRBV11-2
j_gene: TRBJ1-4

CDR3aa: CASSFTGFGTEAFF
CDR3nt: TGTGCCAGCAGTTTTACAGGGTTTGGCACTGAAGCTTTCTTT
d_gene: NA
abundance: NA
len: 14
v_gene: TRBV27
j_gene: TRBJ1-1

CDR3aa: CASSRQNYEQYF
CDR3nt: TGTGCCAGTAGCAGACAGAACTACGAGCAGTACTTC
d_gene: NA
abundance: once
len: 12
v_gene: TRBV19
j_gene: TRBJ2-7

CDR3aa: CSVAGELAKNIQYF
CDR3nt: TGCAGCGTTGCAGGGGAGCTAGCCAAAAACATTCAGTACTTC
d_gene: NA
abundance: NA
len: 14
v_gene: TRBV29-1
j_gene: TRBJ2-4

CDR3aa: CASSVGVTGTGEVRSLHF
CDR3nt: TGTGCCAGCAGCGTAGGAGTGACCGGGACAGGGGAGGTTCGGTCCCTCCACTTT
d_gene: TRBD1
abundance: NA
len: 18
v_gene: TRBV9
j_gene: TRBJ1-6

CDR3aa: CASSLGQGYRQPQHF
CDR3nt: TGTGCCAGCAGTTTAGGACAGGGGTATCGTCAGCCCCAGCATTTT
d_gene: TRBD1
abundance: NA
len: 15
v_gene: TRBV28
j_gene: TRBJ1-5

CDR3aa: CASSPGTGDHYYEQYF
CDR3nt: TGTGCCAGCTCACCGGGTACGGGGGACCACTACTACGAGCAGTACTTC
d_gene: NA
abundance: NA
len: 16
v_gene: TRBV18
j_gene: TRBJ2-7

CDR3aa: CASSPPLPGQTRVSPLHF
CDR3nt: TGTGCCAGCAGTCCACCCCTTCCGGGACAGACAAGAGTATCACCCCTCCACTTT
d_gene: TRBD1
abundance: NA
len: 18
v_gene: TRBV6-2/TRBV6-3
j_gene: TRBJ1-6

CDR3aa: CASSQDLTGAGELFF
CDR3nt: TGTGCCAGCAGCCAAGATCTTACAGGGGCCGGGGAGCTGTTTTTT
d_gene: TRBD1
abundance: NA
len: 15
v_gene: TRBV3-1/TRBV3-2
j_gene: TRBJ2-2

CDR3aa: CASSPGDRAVNYGYTF
CDR3nt: TGTGCCAGCTCACCGGGGGACAGGGCAGTTAACTATGGCTACACCTTC
d_gene: TRBD1
abundance: many
len: 16
v_gene: TRBV18
j_gene: TRBJ1-2

CDR3aa: CASSLGGDSNQPQHF
CDR3nt: TGCGCCAGCAGCTTGGGGGGAGATAGCAATCAGCCCCAGCATTTT
d_gene: NA
abundance: once
len: 15
v_gene: TRBV5-1
j_gene: TRBJ1-5

CDR3aa: CAPHSPYNEQFF
CDR3nt: TGTGCACCGCACAGCCCCTACAATGAGCAGTTCTTC
d_gene: NA
abundance: once
len: 12
v_gene: TRBV12-2
j_gene: TRBJ2-1

CDR3aa: CAWSVSGGTEAFF
CDR3nt: TGTGCCTGGAGTGTGTCCGGGGGAACTGAAGCTTTCTTT
d_gene: NA
abundance: few
len: 13
v_gene: TRBV30
j_gene: TRBJ1-1

CDR3aa: CASSLDSMNTEAFF
CDR3nt: TGTGCCAGCAGCTTGGACAGCATGAACACTGAAGCTTTCTTT
d_gene: NA
abundance: NA
len: 14
v_gene: TRBV5-4
j_gene: TRBJ1-1

CDR3aa: CASTQGGNQPQHF
CDR3nt: TGTGCCAGCACGCAGGGGGGCAATCAGCCCCAGCATTTT
d_gene: TRBD1
abundance: NA
len: 13
v_gene: TRBV11-2
j_gene: TRBJ1-5

CDR3aa: CASSVGTEGTGELFF
CDR3nt: TGTGCCAGCAGCGTAGGAACAGAGGGCACCGGGGAGCTGTTTTTT
d_gene: NA
abundance: medium-sized
len: 15
v_gene: TRBV9
j_gene: TRBJ2-2

CDR3aa: CASSPVKGREGEQYF
CDR3nt: TGCGCCAGCAGCCCAGTGAAGGGCAGGGAGGGCGAGCAGTACTTC
d_gene: TRBD2
abundance: NA
len: 15
v_gene: TRBV4-1
j_gene: TRBJ2-7

CDR3aa: CASQPAGRQETQYF
CDR3nt: TGTGCCAGTCAGCCGGCGGGCCGTCAAGAGACCCAGTACTTC
d_gene: NA
abundance: once
len: 14
v_gene: TRBV19
j_gene: TRBJ2-5

CDR3aa: CASSYESRGYEQYF
CDR3nt: TGTGCCAGCAGCTACGAATCCCGAGGATACGAGCAGTACTTC
d_gene: NA
abundance: NA
len: 14
v_gene: TRBV9
j_gene: TRBJ2-7

CDR3aa: CASSEGQGVAYEQYF
CDR3nt: TGTGCCAGCAGTGAAGGACAGGGGGTTGCCTACGAGCAGTACTTC
d_gene: TRBD1
abundance: NA
len: 15
v_gene: TRBV6-1
j_gene: TRBJ2-7

CDR3aa: CASSTRQGRSGNTIYF
CDR3nt: TGTGCCAGCAGCACCAGACAGGGACGCTCTGGAAACACCATATATTTT
d_gene: TRBD1
abundance: NA
len: 16
v_gene: TRBV13
j_gene: TRBJ1-3

CDR3aa: CAGTQGAENTIYF
CDR3nt: TGTGCCGGAACGCAGGGGGCTGAAAACACCATATATTTT
d_gene: TRBD1
abundance: NA
len: 13
v_gene: TRBV7-9
j_gene: TRBJ1-3

CDR3aa: CATSDLTPGQEETQYF
CDR3nt: TGTGCCACCAGTGATCTAACACCGGGACAGGAAGAGACCCAGTACTTC
d_gene: TRBD1
abundance: NA
len: 16
v_gene: TRBV24-1
j_gene: TRBJ2-5

CDR3aa: CASRGQTGVGDTQYF
CDR3nt: TGCGCCAGCAGAGGACAGACAGGGGTGGGGGATACGCAGTATTTT
d_gene: TRBD1
abundance: NA
len: 15
v_gene: TRBV5-1
j_gene: TRBJ2-3

CDR3aa: CASSQVESDTQYF
CDR3nt: TGTGCCAGCAGCCAAGTGGAGTCAGATACGCAGTATTTT
d_gene: NA
abundance: few
len: 13
v_gene: TRBV4-2
j_gene: TRBJ2-3

CDR3aa: CASSFGQGANGYTF
CDR3nt: TGTGCCAGCAGCTTTGGACAGGGGGCAAATGGCTACACCTTC
d_gene: TRBD1
abundance: NA
len: 14
v_gene: TRBV5-5
j_gene: TRBJ1-2

CDR3aa: CSVRQGRDGYTF
CDR3nt: TGCAGCGTACGACAGGGAAGAGATGGCTACACCTTC
d_gene: TRBD1
abundance: NA
len: 12
v_gene: TRBV29-1
j_gene: TRBJ1-2

CDR3aa: CASSLAGQPQHF
CDR3nt: TGTGCCAGCAGCTTAGCGGGGCAGCCCCAGCATTTT
d_gene: NA
abundance: NA
len: 12
v_gene: TRBV11-2
j_gene: TRBJ1-5

CDR3aa: CASSQAGGLYQETQYF
CDR3nt: TGCGCCAGCAGCCAAGCGGGGGGGCTATACCAAGAGACCCAGTACTTC
d_gene: TRBD2
abundance: NA
len: 16
v_gene: TRBV4-1
j_gene: TRBJ2-5

CDR3aa: CASSSYDRVGQPQHF
CDR3nt: TGTGCCAGCAGCTCCTATGACAGGGTTGGTCAGCCCCAGCATTTT
d_gene: TRBD1
abundance: NA
len: 15
v_gene: TRBV5-6
j_gene: TRBJ1-5

CDR3aa: CASSPQRKQETQYF
CDR3nt: TGTGCCAGCAGCCCACAGCGGAAACAAGAGACCCAGTACTTC
d_gene: NA
abundance: NA
len: 14
v_gene: TRBV5-4
j_gene: TRBJ2-5

CDR3aa: CASKRTGRGNTEAFF
CDR3nt: TGTGCCAGTAAAAGGACAGGTCGGGGAAACACTGAAGCTTTCTTT
d_gene: TRBD1
abundance: NA
len: 15
v_gene: TRBV19
j_gene: TRBJ1-1

CDR3aa: CASSRGYGSGEAFF
CDR3nt: TGTGCCAGTTCAAGGGGATATGGGTCTGGTGAAGCTTTCTTT
d_gene: NA
abundance: NA
len: 14
v_gene: TRBV19
j_gene: TRBJ1-1

CDR3aa: CASSLQNPTGVYNSPLHF
CDR3nt: TGCGCCAGCAGCCTCCAAAATCCCACAGGGGTCTATAATTCACCCCTCCACTTT
d_gene: TRBD1
abundance: NA
len: 18
v_gene: TRBV4-3
j_gene: TRBJ1-6

CDR3aa: CASSPDTNYGYTF
CDR3nt: TGTGCCAGCAGCCCGGACACCAACTATGGCTACACCTTC
d_gene: NA
abundance: few
len: 13
v_gene: TRBV25-1
j_gene: TRBJ1-2

CDR3aa: CASSRGGERYEQYF
CDR3nt: TGTGCCAGCTCCCGAGGGGGTGAGCGCTACGAGCAGTACTTC
d_gene: NA
abundance: NA
len: 14
v_gene: TRBV18
j_gene: TRBJ2-7

CDR3aa: CASSLLGQGIRYNSPLHF
CDR3nt: TGTGCCAGCAGCTTATTGGGACAGGGTATCCGCTATAATTCACCCCTCCACTTT
d_gene: TRBD1
abundance: NA
len: 18
v_gene: TRBV7-6
j_gene: TRBJ1-6